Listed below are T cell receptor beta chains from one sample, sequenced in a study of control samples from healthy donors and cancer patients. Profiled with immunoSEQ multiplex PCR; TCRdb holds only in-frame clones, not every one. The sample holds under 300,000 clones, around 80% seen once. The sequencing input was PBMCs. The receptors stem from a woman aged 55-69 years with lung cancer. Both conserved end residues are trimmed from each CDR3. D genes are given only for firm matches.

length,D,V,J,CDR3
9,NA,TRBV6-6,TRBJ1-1,ASSSRTEAF
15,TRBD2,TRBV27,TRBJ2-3,ASSFLVLAGITDTQY
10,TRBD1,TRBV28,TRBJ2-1,ASRQGHNEQF
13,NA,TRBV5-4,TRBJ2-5,ASSSVGLGPETQY
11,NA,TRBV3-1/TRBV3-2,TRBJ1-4,ASNLRGNEKLF
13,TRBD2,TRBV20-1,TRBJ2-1,SASRLAGENNEQF
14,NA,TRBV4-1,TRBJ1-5,ASSQDRGGRFQPQH
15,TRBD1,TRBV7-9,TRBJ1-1,ASRPDRSWIMNTEAF
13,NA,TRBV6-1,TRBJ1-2,ASSESYRDLYGYT
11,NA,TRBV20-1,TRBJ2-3,SASTTDTDTQY
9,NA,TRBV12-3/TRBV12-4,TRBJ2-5,ASSLRETQY
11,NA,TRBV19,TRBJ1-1,ASSPTLDTEAF
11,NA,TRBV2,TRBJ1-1,ASHKERNTEAF
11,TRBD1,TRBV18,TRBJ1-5,ASSLDRVQPQH
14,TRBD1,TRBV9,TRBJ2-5,ASSARRDSGVETQY